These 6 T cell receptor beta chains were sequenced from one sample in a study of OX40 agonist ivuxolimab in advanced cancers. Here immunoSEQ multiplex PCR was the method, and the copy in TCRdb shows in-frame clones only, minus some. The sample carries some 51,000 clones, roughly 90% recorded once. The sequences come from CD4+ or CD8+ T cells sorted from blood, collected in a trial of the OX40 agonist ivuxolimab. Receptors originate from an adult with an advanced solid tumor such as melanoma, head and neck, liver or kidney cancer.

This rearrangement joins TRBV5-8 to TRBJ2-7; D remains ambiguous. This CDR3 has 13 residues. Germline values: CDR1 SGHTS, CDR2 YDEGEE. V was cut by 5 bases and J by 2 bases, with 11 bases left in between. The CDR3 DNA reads TGTGCCAGCAGTCCCGGAAGCCCCTACGAGCAGTACTTC. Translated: CASSPGSPYEQYF.

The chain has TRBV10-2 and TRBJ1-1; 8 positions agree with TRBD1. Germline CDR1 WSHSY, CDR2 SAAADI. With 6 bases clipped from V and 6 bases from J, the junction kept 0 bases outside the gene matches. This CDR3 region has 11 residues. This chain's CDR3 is CASRTGAEAFF. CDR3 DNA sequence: TGCGCCAGCAGGACAGGGGCTGAAGCTTTCTTT.

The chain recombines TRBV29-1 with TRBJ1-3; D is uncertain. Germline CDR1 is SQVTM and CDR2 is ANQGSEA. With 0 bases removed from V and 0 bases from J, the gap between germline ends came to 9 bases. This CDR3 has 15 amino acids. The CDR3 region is CSVEDWASSGNTIYF. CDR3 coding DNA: TGCAGCGTTGAAGATTGGGCTAGCTCTGGAAACACCATATATTTT.

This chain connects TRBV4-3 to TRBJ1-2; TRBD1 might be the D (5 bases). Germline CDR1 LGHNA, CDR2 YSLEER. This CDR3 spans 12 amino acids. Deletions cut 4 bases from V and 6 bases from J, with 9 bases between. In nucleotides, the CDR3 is TGCGCCAGCAGCCGCTTGGGGGATGGCTACACCTTC. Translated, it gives CASSRLGDGYTF.

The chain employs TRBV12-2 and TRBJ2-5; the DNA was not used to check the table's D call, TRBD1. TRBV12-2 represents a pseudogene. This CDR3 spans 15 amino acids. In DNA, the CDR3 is TGTGCAAGTCGCTTGATAAACAGGGCGCAAGAGACCCAGTACTTC. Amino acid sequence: CASRLINRAQETQYF.

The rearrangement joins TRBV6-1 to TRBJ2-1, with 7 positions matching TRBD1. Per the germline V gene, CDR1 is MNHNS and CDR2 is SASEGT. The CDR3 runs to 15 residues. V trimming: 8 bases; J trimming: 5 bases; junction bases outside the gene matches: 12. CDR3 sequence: CASQSLGTAHNEQFF. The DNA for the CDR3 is TGTGCCAGCCAAAGTCTCGGGACAGCCCACAATGAGCAGTTCTTC.